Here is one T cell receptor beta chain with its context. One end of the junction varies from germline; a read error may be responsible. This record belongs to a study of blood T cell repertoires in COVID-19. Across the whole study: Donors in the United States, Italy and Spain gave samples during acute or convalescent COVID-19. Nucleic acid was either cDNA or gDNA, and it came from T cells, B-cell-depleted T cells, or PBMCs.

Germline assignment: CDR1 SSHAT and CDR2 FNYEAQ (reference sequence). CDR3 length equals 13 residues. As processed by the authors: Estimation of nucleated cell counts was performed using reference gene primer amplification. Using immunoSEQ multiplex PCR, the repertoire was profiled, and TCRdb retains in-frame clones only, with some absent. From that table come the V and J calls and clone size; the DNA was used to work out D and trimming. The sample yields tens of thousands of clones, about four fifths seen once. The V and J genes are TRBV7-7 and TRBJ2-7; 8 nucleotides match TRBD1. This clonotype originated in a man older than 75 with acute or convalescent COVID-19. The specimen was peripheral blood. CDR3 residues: CASSLGTGGEQYF. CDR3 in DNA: TGTGCTAGCAGCTTAGGGACAGGTGGCGAGCAGTACTTC.